These 12 T cell receptor beta chains were all obtained from the same sample, sequenced in a study of somatic mutations in T cells in chronic GVHD. Sequencing used immunoSEQ multiplex PCR; TCRdb keeps in-frame clones, though not all of them. The sample holds around 13,000 clones; around 80% are singletons and the top ten take about a third. The sequenced sample consisted of Vbeta20-negative CD4+ T cells from blood. All receptors derive from a male patient between 45 and 59 years old with chronic graft-versus-host disease. Part of the T cell pool may stem from the graft donor.

This chain joins TRBV6-6 and TRBJ1-1; possibly TRBD1 for D (5 bases). V was cut by 6 bases and J by 4 bases, with 12 bases left in between. Germline CDR1 is MNHNY and CDR2 is SVGAGI (reference sequence). This CDR3 contains 13 residues. The CDR3 coding sequence is TGTGCCAGCAGAACGGTTCAGGGCACTGAAGCTTTCTTT. The encoded protein is CASRTVQGTEAFF.

This chain connects TRBV12-5 to TRBJ2-1; D perhaps matches TRBD2 (5 bases). CDR3 size: 19 residues. V lost 1 base to trimming and J lost 1 base, with 20 bases between them. The germline CDR1 and CDR2 sequences are LGHNT and FRNRAP. The CDR3 nucleotides are TGTGCTAGTGGTTTGGCCCCTTTTGAGAGGGAATGGTCCTACAATGAGCAGTTCTTC. This gives the protein CASGLAPFEREWSYNEQFF.

This clone was counted only a few times. The chain is built from TRBV5-4 and TRBJ1-1, with D unresolved. V lost 6 bases, J lost 2 bases, and 11 bases lay in between. This CDR3 spans 13 amino acids. Germline V gene data show CDR1 as SGHNT and CDR2 as YYREEE (reference sequence). The CDR3 DNA sequence: TGTGCCAGCACATGGGCCCCAAACACTGAAGCTTTCTTT. Its translation is CASTWAPNTEAFF.

The chain employs TRBV19 and TRBJ1-5; 12 nucleotides agree with TRBD1. The V segment lost 11 bases and the J segment 7 bases; nucleotides outside the gene matches: 12. The CDR3 sequence is 15 residues long. Germline V gene sequence: CDR1 LNHDA, CDR2 SQIVND (reference sequence). This chain's CDR3 is CASKSGTGGVQPQHF. In nucleotides, the CDR3 is TGTGCCTCTAAAAGCGGGACAGGGGGCGTGCAGCCCCAGCATTTT. The entire variable domain, with the rest obtained from reference TRBV19 and TRBJ1-5, is as follows: DGGITQSPKYLFRKEGQNVTLSCEQNLNHDAMYWYRQDPGQGLRLIYYSQIVNDFQKGDIAEGYSVSREKKESFPLTVTSAQKNPTAFYLCASKSGTGGVQPQHFGDGTRLSIL.

Note on this clone: An end of the junction does not agree with germline; a read error may underlie this. The V call is TRBV7-7, the J call TRBJ2-3; TRBD1 aligns across 9 bases. Germline V CDR1 and CDR2: SSHAT, FNYEAQ (reference sequence). This CDR3 comprises 16 residues. The CDR3, as DNA: TGTGCTAGCAGCTCCAATCCGGGACAGGGAGGAGATACGCAGTATTTT. Its translation: CASSSNPGQGGDTQYF.

The chain is built from TRBV6-6 and TRBJ1-4; TRBD1 is a possible D gene (6 bases). The CDR3 covers 14 residues. Germline V gene lookup returns CDR1 MNHNY and CDR2 SVGAGI (reference sequence). V lost 6 bases and J 2 bases, leaving 10 bases between the germline ends. The CDR3 region is CASRTGRTNEKLFF. CDR3 coding DNA: TGTGCCAGCAGAACAGGGCGCACTAATGAAAAACTGTTTTTT.

This chain connects TRBV19 to TRBJ2-1; TRBD1 is a possible D gene (5 bases). Trimming took off 6 bases at V and 7 bases at J, with 13 bases between the two ends. The CDR3 has 13 residues. CDR1 LNHDA and CDR2 SQIVND come from the germline V gene (reference sequence). The CDR3 coding sequence is TGTGCCAGTAGGGACAACAGTCGGAATGAGCAGTTCTTC. Translation: CASRDNSRNEQFF. Based on the CDR3 plus reference TRBV19 and TRBJ2-1, the full variable domain is DGGITQSPKYLFRKEGQNVTLSCEQNLNHDAMYWYRQDPGQGLRLIYYSQIVNDFQKGDIAEGYSVSREKKESFPLTVTSAQKNPTAFYLCASRDNSRNEQFFGPGTRLTVL.

The rearrangement links TRBV15 to TRBJ2-7, with D maybe TRBD1 (6 bases). The V end was cut by 0 bases, the J end by 5 bases, with 11 bases between. The CDR3 is 14 amino acids. Germline CDR1 and CDR2: LNHNV and YYDKDF (reference sequence). The CDR3 coding sequence is TGTGCCACCAGCAGAGATCAGGGGATTAACGAGCAGTACTTC. Amino acid sequence: CATSRDQGINEQYF. The full variable domain, its missing parts supplied by reference TRBV15 and TRBJ2-7, is DAMVIQNPRYQVTQFGKPVTLSCSQTLNHNVMYWYQQKSSQAPKLLFHYYDKDFNNEADTPDNFQSRRPNTSFCFLDIRSPGLGDTAMYLCATSRDQGINEQYFGPGTRLTVT.

The V call is TRBV5-5, the J call TRBJ1-3; D call uncertain. Germline values: CDR1 SGHKS, CDR2 YYEKEE (reference sequence). The CDR3 has 15 amino acids. V was clipped by 4 bases and J by 0 bases, with 11 bases between them. In nucleotides, the CDR3 is TGTGCCAGCAGCAACTCTCGGGGCTCTGGAAACACCATATATTTT. Protein sequence: CASSNSRGSGNTIYF.

The rearrangement joins TRBV19 to TRBJ2-7; 9 bases fit TRBD1. The CDR3 spans 15 residues. After removal of 6 bases from V and 4 bases from J, the junction contained 10 bases not matched to a gene. The germline V gene has CDR1 LNHDA and CDR2 SQIVND (reference sequence). The CDR3 loop reads CASRGAGQGVYEQYF. CDR3 nucleotides: TGTGCCAGTAGGGGAGCGGGACAGGGTGTGTACGAGCAGTACTTC.

The gene calls are TRBV29-1 and TRBJ2-5; D is possibly TRBD1 (6 bases). CDR1 and CDR2 (germline): SQVTM, ANQGSEA. V lost 2 bases, J lost 4 bases, and 14 bases lay in between. This CDR3 comprises 14 residues. The CDR3 region has the DNA TGCAGCGTTGAAAGATCCAGGGGTGGAGAGACCCAGTACTTC. This translates into CSVERSRGGETQYF. The full variable domain, its missing parts supplied by reference TRBV29-1 and TRBJ2-5, is SAVISQKPSRDICQRGTSLTIQCQVDSQVTMMFWYRQQPGQSLTLIATANQGSEATYESGFVIDKFPISRPNLTFSTLTVSNMSPEDSSIYLCSVERSRGGETQYFGPGTRLLVL.

This rearrangement joins TRBV6-1 to TRBJ1-5; 11 bases line up with TRBD1. V lost 9 bases and J lost 6; bases outside the gene matches: 4. The germline V gene has CDR1 MNHNS and CDR2 SASEGT. This CDR3 contains 13 residues. The CDR3: CASGDRGGQPQHF. In nucleotides, the CDR3 is TGTGCCAGTGGGGACAGGGGGGGTCAGCCCCAGCATTTT.